The clone carrying this T cell receptor beta chain was counted ten times or more. TCR beta CDR3 regions were amplified from RNA. An initial round of RT-PCR targeting the TCR CDR3 relied on the HTBI primer set. Via MiXCR, TCRdb re-called the multiplex PCR reads, giving one row per CDR3 protein. The top ten hold around 26% of the sample, which has about 260,000 distinct CDR3 sequences, 15% to 20% seen once. This CDR3 comprises 15 residues. Trimming took 5 bases from V and 2 from J; bases not matched to a gene: 6. The data are from a study of T cells in Graves' hyperthyroidism and ophthalmopathy. This chain joins TRBV12-3 or TRBV12-4 and TRBJ2-5; TRBD1 matches at 9 bases. This receptor was identified in a woman aged 18-30 years with Graves' ophthalmopathy. Material for sequencing was blood. The CDR3 coding sequence is TGTGCCAGCAGTCATGGGACAGGGACTCAAGAGACCCAGTACTTC. Its translation: CASSHGTGTQETQYF.